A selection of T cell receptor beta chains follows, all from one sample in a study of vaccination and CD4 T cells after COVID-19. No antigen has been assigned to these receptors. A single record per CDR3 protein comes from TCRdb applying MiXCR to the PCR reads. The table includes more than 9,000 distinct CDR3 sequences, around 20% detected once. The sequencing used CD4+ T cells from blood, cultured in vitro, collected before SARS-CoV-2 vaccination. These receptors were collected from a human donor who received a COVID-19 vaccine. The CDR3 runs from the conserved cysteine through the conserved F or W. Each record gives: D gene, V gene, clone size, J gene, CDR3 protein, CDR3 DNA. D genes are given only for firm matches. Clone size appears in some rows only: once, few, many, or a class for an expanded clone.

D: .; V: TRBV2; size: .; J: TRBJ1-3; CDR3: CASKGSGNTIYF; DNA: TGTGCCAGCAAGGGCTCTGGAAACACCATATATTTT
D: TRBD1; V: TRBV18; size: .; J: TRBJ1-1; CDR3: CASSPGQGVQTEAFF; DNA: TGTGCCAGCTCACCGGGGCAGGGGGTTCAGACTGAAGCTTTCTTT
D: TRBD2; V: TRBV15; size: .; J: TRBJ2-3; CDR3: CATSRDHSPGWLAGVSSDTQYF; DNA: TGTGCCACCAGCAGAGATCATAGTCCGGGCTGGCTAGCGGGGGTCTCCTCAGATACGCAGTATTTT
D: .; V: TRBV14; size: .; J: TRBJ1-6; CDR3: CASSQDHNSPLHF; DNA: TGTGCCAGCAGCCAAGATCATAATTCACCCCTCCACTTT
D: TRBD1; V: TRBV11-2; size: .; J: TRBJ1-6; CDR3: CASSLGTGGVSYNSPLHF; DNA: TGTGCCAGCAGCTTAGGGACAGGGGGTGTCTCCTATAATTCACCCCTCCACTTT
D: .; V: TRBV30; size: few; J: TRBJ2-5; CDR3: CAWSNRPRETQYF; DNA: TGTGCCTGGAGTAACAGACCCCGGGAGACCCAGTACTTC
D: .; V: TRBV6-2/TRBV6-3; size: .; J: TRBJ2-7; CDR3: CASRGLAYEQYF; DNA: TGTGCCAGCAGGGGACTGGCCTACGAGCAGTACTTC
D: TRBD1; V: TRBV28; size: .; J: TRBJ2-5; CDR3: CASSPGTGRRETQYF; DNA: TGTGCCAGCAGTCCCGGGACAGGTCGACGAGAGACCCAGTACTTC
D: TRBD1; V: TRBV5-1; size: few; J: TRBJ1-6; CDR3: CASSPGQGGYNSPLHF; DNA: TGCGCCAGCAGCCCGGGACAGGGAGGATATAATTCACCCCTCCACTTT
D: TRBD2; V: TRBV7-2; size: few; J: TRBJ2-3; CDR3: CASSLGWRGAFSTDTQYF; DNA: TGTGCCAGCAGCTTAGGGTGGCGGGGGGCCTTTAGCACAGATACGCAGTATTTT
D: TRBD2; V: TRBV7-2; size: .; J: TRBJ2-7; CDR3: CASSPRAGGLYEQYF; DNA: TGTGCCAGCAGCCCCCGGGCGGGGGGCCTATACGAGCAGTACTTC
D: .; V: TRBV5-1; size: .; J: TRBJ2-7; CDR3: CASSLAFLDEQYF; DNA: TGCGCCAGCAGCTTGGCCTTCCTCGACGAGCAGTACTTC
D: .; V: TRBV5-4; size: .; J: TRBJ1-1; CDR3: CASSLGLGNTEAFF; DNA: TGTGCCAGCAGCTTGGGTCTGGGGAACACTGAAGCTTTCTTT
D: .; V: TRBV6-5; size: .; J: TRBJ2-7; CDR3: CASSYSGASYEQYF; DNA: TGTGCCAGCAGTTACTCCGGAGCTAGCTACGAGCAGTACTTC
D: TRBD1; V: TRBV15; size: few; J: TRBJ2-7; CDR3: CATSRAGQGAYEQYF; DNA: TGTGCCACCAGCAGAGCGGGACAGGGGGCCTACGAGCAGTACTTC
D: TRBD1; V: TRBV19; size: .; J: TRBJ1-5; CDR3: CASTMGQYNQPQHF; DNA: TGTGCCAGTACCATGGGACAGTACAATCAGCCCCAGCATTTT